Described below is a single TCR beta chain sequence and its context. The sample is drawn from a study of blood T cell repertoires in COVID-19. Study-level background: Italy, Spain and the United States were the sources of the convalescent and acute COVID-19 samples. PBMCs, B-cell-depleted T cells, or T cells provided the cDNA or gDNA that made up the material.

Authors' data handling: The authors estimated nucleated cell counts from reference gene primer amplification. Here immunoSEQ multiplex PCR was the method, and the copy in TCRdb shows in-frame clones only, minus some. That table is the source of V, J and clone size, and D and trimming were worked out from the DNA. The sample has about 120,000 clones, approximately 77% seen once. V lost 3 bases to trimming and J lost 3 bases, with 18 bases between them. CDR3 length: 15 amino acids. The germline V gene encodes CDR1 DFQATT and CDR2 SNEGSKA (reference sequence). The receptor's source is a human donor in a cohort sampled during active COVID-19. What was sequenced was peripheral blood. The genes are TRBV20-1 and TRBJ2-7; TRBD1 is a possible D gene (5 bases). The CDR3 region is CSASMIGAGNYEQYF. CDR3 DNA: TGCAGTGCTAGTATGATTGGAGCAGGGAACTACGAGCAGTACTTC.